The entry below describes one TCR beta chain. The sample's time point: newly diagnosed GD, antithyroid drugs for less than 3 months. RNA extracted from PBMCs served as the sequencing template. This sample stems from a study of regulatory T cells in long-lasting Graves disease. Unmatched junction bases numbered 4, after V lost 0 bases and J lost 3 bases. Germline V gives CDR1 MDHEN, CDR2 SYDVKM. The CDR3 runs 16 residues. Arm-PCR of CDR3 regions and iRepertoire HTBI primers were the basis on which TCR beta libraries were built. TCRdb used MiXCR to reprocess the multiplex PCR reads, holding one entry per CDR3 protein. In the table there are a few hundred thousand distinct CDR3 sequences, about an eighth of which are singletons. The data also belong to a second study, concerning T cells in Graves' hyperthyroidism and ophthalmopathy.

The sample was peripheral blood mononuclear cells (PBMCs), taken at new diagnosis, from a patient treated with antithyroid drugs. The source of this sequence is a woman aged 18-30 years with Graves disease. V gene TRBV28 combines with J gene TRBJ2-3; the match to TRBD1 covers 9 bases. CDR3 region: CASSLWGQGDTDTQYF. The DNA for the CDR3 is TGTGCCAGCAGTTTATGGGGACAGGGCGATACAGATACGCAGTATTTT.